Each of the 14 T cell receptor beta chains below was sequenced from the same sample in a study of early T cells in non-severe SARS-CoV-2 infection. TCRdb re-called the 5' RACE reads through MiXCR, storing one row per CDR3 protein. Of approximately 120,000 distinct CDR3 sequences listed, about 15% are singletons. Material for sequencing was whole blood. The receptors were sampled from an adult who was a healthcare worker with PCR-confirmed SARS-CoV-2 infection or an uninfected control (not recorded which).

This clonotype came up many times. The V and J genes are TRBV25-1 and TRBJ1-5; D unresolved. The V gene lost 2 bases and the J gene lost 4 bases, with 3 bases spanning the gap. CDR1 is MGHDK and CDR2 is SYGVNS in the germline V gene. The CDR3 has 12 residues. The CDR3 region has the DNA TGTGCCAGCAGTGAAGGGAATCAGCCCCAGCATTTT. It translates to CASSEGNQPQHF.

This clonotype was seen a few times. The chain is built from TRBV11-2 and TRBJ2-3; 8 bases are shared with TRBD2. Germline V gives CDR1 SGHAT, CDR2 FQNNGV. This CDR3 spans 15 amino acids. V shed 4 bases, J shed 4 bases, and the junction held 7 bases outside the gene matches. CDR3 sequence: CASSSGTSESDTQYF. The CDR3 nucleotides read TGTGCCAGCAGCTCCGGGACTAGTGAATCAGATACGCAGTATTTT.

A few counts support this clonotype. V and J are TRBV3-1 and TRBJ1-1; no clear D gene. The CDR3 has 15 residues. The germline CDR1 and CDR2 sequences are LGHDT and YNNKEL (reference sequence). Trimming removed 4 bases from V and 4 bases from J, with 16 bases in between. Written as DNA, the CDR3 is TGTGCCAGCAGCCCCCTCCTAAACAGCGGCACTGAAGCTTTCTTT. This gives the protein CASSPLLNSGTEAFF. Full variable domain (rest looked up from reference TRBV3-1 and TRBJ1-1): DTAVSQTPKYLVTQMGNDKSIKCEQNLGHDTMYWYKQDSKKFLKIMFSYNNKELIINETVPNRFSPKSPDKAHLNLHINSLELGDSAVYFCASSPLLNSGTEAFFGQGTRLTVV.

The chain couples TRBV30 to TRBJ2-3; D gene unclear. Germline lookup yields CDR1 GTSNPN and CDR2 SVGIG (reference sequence). The V gene lost 7 bases and the J gene lost 2 bases, with 13 bases spanning the gap. This CDR3 is built from 13 residues. The CDR3 DNA reads as TGTGCCTCGAAGGGTAGTGCCACAGATACGCAGTATTTT. Protein product: CASKGSATDTQYF.

This sequence joins TRBV2 and TRBJ2-5; no definite D call. Germline V CDR1 and CDR2: SNHLY, FYNNEI. V was trimmed by 6 bases and J by 2 bases, leaving 4 bases between them. The CDR3 length is 11 residues. The CDR3 DNA reads TGTGCCAGCAGGCGGCAAGAGACCCAGTACTTC. Translated: CASRRQETQYF.

This clonotype was counted a few times. The CDR3 DNA follows: TGCAGCGTTACCGCAGATACGCAGTATTTT. Its translation is CSVTADTQYF. The J gene is TRBJ2-3, the V gene TRBV20-1; D gene unclear. This CDR3 has 10 residues. Germline CDR1 and CDR2: DFQATT and SNEGSKA (reference sequence).

The chain links TRBV3-1 to TRBJ2-7; TRBD1 matches 9 bases. This CDR3 contains 14 residues. The germline V gene has CDR1 LGHDT and CDR2 YNNKEL (reference sequence). Trimming removed 5 bases from V and 4 bases from J; junction bases left unmatched: 6. The CDR3 protein is CASSLPGTGYEQYF. CDR3 sequence (DNA): TGTGCCAGCAGCTTGCCCGGGACAGGGTACGAGCAGTACTTC.

The chain combines TRBV4-1 with TRBJ2-1; no firm D call. The CDR3 runs 14 residues. Looked up from germline, CDR1 is MGHRA and CDR2 is YSYEKL. V gave up 4 bases and J gave up 10 bases, with 17 bases separating them. DNA of the CDR3: TGCGCCAGCAGCCGATCGCTGGCGGAAAGGGAGCAGTTCTTC. Translating it yields CASSRSLAEREQFF.

This clonotype was observed a few times. The chain uses TRBV2 and TRBJ2-1; no clear D gene. This CDR3 is 13 amino acids long. Germline CDR1 SNHLY, CDR2 FYNNEI. Between the trimmed V and J ends, which lost 7 bases and 5 bases, there was a span of 12 bases. The CDR3 DNA reads as TGTGCCAGCATGACGGACGGAAACAATGAGCAGTTCTTC. Its translation: CASMTDGNNEQFF.

This clonotype was found a few times. The chain carries TRBV5-1 and TRBJ2-7, with TRBD1 as a possible D gene (5 bases). Germline values: CDR1 SGHRS, CDR2 YFSETQ. The CDR3 length is 15 residues. Trimming took 2 bases from V and 0 from J, leaving 12 bases between them. The CDR3 loop reads CASSLGATSSYEQYF. The CDR3 DNA reads as TGCGCCAGCAGCTTAGGGGCAACCAGCTCCTACGAGCAGTACTTC.

The chain combines TRBV7-6 with TRBJ2-1; 7 positions agree with TRBD1. CDR1 and CDR2 from the germline V gene are SGHVS and FNYEAQ. This CDR3 is 13 amino acids long. Trimming cost V 5 bases and J 9 bases; bases outside gene matches: 7. Here the CDR3 DNA reads TGTGCCAGCAGCGCGCGACAGGGTAGTGAGCAGTTCTTC. Its protein is CASSARQGSEQFF.

This clonotype appeared a few times. J is TRBJ2-1 and V is TRBV11-1; D ambiguous. Trimming shortened V by 0 bases and J by 4 bases, and 4 bases separated the two germline ends. The CDR3 is 13 amino acids. Germline V CDR1 and CDR2: SGHAT, FQDESV (reference sequence). Here the CDR3 DNA reads TGTGCCAGCAGCTTAGCGCGGTACAATGAGCAGTTCTTC. Translated, it gives CASSLARYNEQFF. Based on the CDR3 plus reference TRBV11-1 and TRBJ2-1, the full variable domain is EAEVAQSPRYKITEKSQAVAFWCDPISGHATLYWYRQILGQGPELLVQFQDESVVDDSQLPKDRFSAERLKGVDSTLKIQPAELGDSAMYLCASSLARYNEQFFGPGTRLTVL.

The sample holds a few counts of this clonotype. The V call is TRBV7-2, the J call TRBJ1-1; tentatively, D is TRBD1 (5 bases). The V and J ends lost 0 bases and 4 bases respectively, with 12 bases between them. From germline, CDR1 is SGHTA and CDR2 FQGNSA. This CDR3 is 15 amino acids long. The CDR3 nucleotides are TGTGCCAGCAGCTTAGCAGGCGGGGCTGTCACTGAAGCTTTCTTT. As protein: CASSLAGGAVTEAFF.

V usage is TRBV7-8 and J usage is TRBJ2-3; D could derive from TRBD1 or TRBD2 (6 bases each). The CDR3 consists of 15 residues. V lost 5 bases and J lost 2, with 14 bases in between. CDR1 SGHVS and CDR2 FQNEAQ come from the germline V gene. The CDR3 DNA follows: TGTGCCAGCAGCGTGGGGGGACAAACCACAGATACGCAGTATTTT. Translated: CASSVGGQTTDTQYF.